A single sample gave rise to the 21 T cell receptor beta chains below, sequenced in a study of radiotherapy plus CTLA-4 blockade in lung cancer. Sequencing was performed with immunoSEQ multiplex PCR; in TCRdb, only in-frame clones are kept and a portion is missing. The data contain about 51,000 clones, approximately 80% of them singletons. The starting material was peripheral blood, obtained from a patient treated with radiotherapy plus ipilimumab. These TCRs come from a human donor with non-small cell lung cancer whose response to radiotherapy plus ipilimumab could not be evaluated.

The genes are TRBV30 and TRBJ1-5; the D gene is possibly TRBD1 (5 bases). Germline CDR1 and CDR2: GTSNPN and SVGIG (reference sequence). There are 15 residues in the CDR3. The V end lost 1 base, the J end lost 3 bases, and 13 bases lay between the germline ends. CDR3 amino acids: CAWSELQALNQPQHF. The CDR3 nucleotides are TGTGCCTGGAGTGAGTTACAGGCGCTCAATCAGCCCCAGCATTTT.

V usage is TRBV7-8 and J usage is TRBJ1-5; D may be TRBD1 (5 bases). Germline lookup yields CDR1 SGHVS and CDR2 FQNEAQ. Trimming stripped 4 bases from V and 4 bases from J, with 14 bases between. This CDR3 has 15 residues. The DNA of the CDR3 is TGTGCCAGCAGCTCAGCCGCCCGGGGGAATCAGCCCCAGCATTTT. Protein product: CASSSAARGNQPQHF.

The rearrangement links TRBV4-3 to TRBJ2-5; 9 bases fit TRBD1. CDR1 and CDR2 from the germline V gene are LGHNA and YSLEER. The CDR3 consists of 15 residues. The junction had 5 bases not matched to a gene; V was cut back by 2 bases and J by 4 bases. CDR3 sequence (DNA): TGCGCCAGCAGCCAATTACAGGGGGCAGGAGAGACCCAGTACTTC. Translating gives CASSQLQGAGETQYF.

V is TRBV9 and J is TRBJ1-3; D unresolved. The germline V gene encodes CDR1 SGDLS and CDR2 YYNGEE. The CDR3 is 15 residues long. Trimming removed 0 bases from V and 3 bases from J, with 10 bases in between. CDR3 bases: TGTGCCAGCAGCGTAGGCCAGTCCAGTGGAAACACCATATATTTT. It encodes CASSVGQSSGNTIYF.

The CDR3, as DNA: TGTGCCATACGACGGGGACAGGGGTTTGGCTACACCTTC. Translating it yields CAIRRGQGFGYTF. The V call is TRBV28, the J call TRBJ1-2; 10 bases align to TRBD1. CDR3 length equals 13 residues. Per germline, CDR1 MDHEN and CDR2 SYDVKM. The trim removed 10 bases at V and 7 bases at J, leaving 9 bases unmatched.

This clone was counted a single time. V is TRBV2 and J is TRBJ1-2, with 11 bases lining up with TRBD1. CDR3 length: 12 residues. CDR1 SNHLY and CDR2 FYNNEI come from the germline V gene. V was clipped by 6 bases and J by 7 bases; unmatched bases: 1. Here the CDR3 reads CASRDRGPGYTF. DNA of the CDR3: TGTGCCAGCAGGGACAGGGGGCCTGGCTACACCTTC.

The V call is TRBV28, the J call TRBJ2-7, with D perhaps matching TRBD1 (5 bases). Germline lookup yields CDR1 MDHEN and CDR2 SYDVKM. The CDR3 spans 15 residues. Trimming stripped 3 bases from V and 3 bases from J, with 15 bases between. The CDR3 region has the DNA TGTGCCAGCAGTTTGCCCACCCAGGGATTCTACGAGCAGTACTTC. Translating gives CASSLPTQGFYEQYF.

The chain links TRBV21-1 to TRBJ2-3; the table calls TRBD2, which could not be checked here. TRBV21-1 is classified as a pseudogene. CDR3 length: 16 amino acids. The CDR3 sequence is CASSKGGGRTTDTQYF. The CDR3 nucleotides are TGTGCCAGCAGCAAGGGCGGCGGGAGAACGACAGATACGCAGTATTTT.

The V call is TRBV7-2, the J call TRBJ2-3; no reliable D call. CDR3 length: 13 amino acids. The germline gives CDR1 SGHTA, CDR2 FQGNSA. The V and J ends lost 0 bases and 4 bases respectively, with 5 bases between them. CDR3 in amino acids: CASSLALADTQYF. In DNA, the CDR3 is TGTGCCAGCAGCTTAGCGTTAGCAGATACGCAGTATTTT. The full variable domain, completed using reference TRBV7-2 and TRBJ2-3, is GAGVSQSPSNKVTEKGKDVELRCDPISGHTALYWYRQSLGQGLEFLIYFQGNSAPDKSGLPSDRFSAERTGGSVSTLTIQRTQQEDSAVYLCASSLALADTQYFGPGTRLTVL.

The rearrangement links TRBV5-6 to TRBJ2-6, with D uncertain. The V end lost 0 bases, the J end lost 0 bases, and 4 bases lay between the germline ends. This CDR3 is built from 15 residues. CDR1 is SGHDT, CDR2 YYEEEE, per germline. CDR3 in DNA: TGTGCCAGCAGCTTGGGTCGCTCTGGGGCCAACGTCCTGACTTTC. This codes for CASSLGRSGANVLTF.

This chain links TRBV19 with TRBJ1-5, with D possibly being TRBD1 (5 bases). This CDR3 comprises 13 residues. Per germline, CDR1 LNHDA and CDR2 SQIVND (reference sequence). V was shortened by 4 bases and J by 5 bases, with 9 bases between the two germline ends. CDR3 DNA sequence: TGTGCCAGTAGTACAGGGTCGGATCAGCCCCAGCATTTT. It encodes CASSTGSDQPQHF.

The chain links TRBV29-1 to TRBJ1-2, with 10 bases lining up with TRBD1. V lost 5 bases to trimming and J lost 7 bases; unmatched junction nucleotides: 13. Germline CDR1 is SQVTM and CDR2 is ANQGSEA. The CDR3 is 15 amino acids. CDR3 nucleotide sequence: TGCAGCGTTTATACAGGACAGGGGGTAACCGGTGGCTACACCTTC. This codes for CSVYTGQGVTGGYTF.

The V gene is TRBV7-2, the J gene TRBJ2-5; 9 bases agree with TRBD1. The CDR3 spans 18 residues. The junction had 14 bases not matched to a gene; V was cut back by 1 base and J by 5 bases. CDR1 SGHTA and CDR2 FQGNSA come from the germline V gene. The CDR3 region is CASSLGLTGQGFSETQYF. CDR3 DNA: TGTGCCAGCAGCTTAGGTCTGACTGGACAGGGGTTCAGTGAGACCCAGTACTTC.

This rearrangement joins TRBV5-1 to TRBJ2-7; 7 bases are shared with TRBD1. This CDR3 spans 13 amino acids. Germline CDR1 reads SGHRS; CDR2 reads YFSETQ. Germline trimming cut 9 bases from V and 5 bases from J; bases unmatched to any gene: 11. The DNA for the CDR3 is TGCGCCATCTTGATTGGGACAGTCGACGAGCAGTACTTC. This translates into CAILIGTVDEQYF.

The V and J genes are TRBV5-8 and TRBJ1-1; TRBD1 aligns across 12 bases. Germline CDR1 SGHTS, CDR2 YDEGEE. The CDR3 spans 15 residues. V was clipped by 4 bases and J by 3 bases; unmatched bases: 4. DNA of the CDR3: TGTGCCAGCAGCCAGGGACAGGGGGCGTACACTGAAGCTTTCTTT. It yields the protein CASSQGQGAYTEAFF.

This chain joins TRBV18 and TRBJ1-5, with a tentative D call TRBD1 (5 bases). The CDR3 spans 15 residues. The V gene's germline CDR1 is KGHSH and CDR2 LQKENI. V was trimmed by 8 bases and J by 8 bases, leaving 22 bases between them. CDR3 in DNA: TGTGCCAGCCCATCTGGGCGGGACGGCGAAGAGCCCCAGCATTTT. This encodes CASPSGRDGEEPQHF.

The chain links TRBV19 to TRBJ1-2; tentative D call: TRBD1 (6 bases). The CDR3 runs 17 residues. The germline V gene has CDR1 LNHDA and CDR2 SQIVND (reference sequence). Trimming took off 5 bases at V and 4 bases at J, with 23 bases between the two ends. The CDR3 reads CASSEGGANRKTYGYTF. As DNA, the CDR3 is TGTGCCAGTAGTGAGGGGGGGGCAAATCGAAAGACCTATGGCTACACCTTC.

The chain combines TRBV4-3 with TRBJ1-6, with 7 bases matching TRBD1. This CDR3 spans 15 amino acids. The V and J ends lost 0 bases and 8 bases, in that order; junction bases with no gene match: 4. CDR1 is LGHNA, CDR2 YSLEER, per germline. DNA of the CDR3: TGCGCCAGCAGCCAAGATAGGGGGCGGGATTCACCCCTCCACTTT. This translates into CASSQDRGRDSPLHF.

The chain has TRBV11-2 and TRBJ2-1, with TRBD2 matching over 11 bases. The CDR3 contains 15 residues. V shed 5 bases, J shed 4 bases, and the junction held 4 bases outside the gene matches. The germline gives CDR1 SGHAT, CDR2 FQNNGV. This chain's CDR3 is CASSPTSGIYNEQFF. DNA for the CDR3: TGTGCCAGCAGCCCGACTAGCGGGATTTACAATGAGCAGTTCTTC. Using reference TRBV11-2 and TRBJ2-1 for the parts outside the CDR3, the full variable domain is EAGVAQSPRYKIIEKRQSVAFWCNPISGHATLYWYQQILGQGPKLLIQFQNNGVVDDSQLPKDRFSAERLKGVDSTLKIQPAKLEDSAVYLCASSPTSGIYNEQFFGPGTRLTVL.

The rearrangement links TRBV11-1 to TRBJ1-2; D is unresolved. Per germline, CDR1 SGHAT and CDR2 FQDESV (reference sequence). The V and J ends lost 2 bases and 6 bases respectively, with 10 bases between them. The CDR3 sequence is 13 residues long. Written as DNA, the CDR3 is TGTGCCAGCAGCTTATACGGCGGGGATGGCTACACCTTC. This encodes CASSLYGGDGYTF. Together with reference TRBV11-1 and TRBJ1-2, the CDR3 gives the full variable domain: EAEVAQSPRYKITEKSQAVAFWCDPISGHATLYWYRQILGQGPELLVQFQDESVVDDSQLPKDRFSAERLKGVDSTLKIQPAELGDSAMYLCASSLYGGDGYTFGSGTRLTVV.

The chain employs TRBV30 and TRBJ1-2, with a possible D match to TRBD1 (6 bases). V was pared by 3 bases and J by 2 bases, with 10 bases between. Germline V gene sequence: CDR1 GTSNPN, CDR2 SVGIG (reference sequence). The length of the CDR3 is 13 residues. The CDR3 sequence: CAWSLGTNYGYTF. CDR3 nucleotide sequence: TGTGCCTGGAGCCTGGGGACAAACTATGGCTACACCTTC.